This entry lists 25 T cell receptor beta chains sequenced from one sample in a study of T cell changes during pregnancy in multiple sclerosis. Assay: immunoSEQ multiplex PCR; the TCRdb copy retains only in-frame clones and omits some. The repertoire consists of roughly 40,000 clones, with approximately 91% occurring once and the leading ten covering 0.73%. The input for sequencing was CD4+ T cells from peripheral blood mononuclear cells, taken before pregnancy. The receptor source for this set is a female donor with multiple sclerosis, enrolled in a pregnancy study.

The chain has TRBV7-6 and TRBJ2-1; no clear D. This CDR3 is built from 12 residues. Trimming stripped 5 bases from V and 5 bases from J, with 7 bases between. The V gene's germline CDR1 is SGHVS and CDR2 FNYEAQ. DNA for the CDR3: TGTGCCAGCAGCCGAGGCAACAATGAGCAGTTCTTC. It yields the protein CASSRGNNEQFF. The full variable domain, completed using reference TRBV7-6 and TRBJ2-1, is GAGVSQSPRYKVTKRGQDVALRCDPISGHVSLYWYRQALGQGPEFLTYFNYEAQQDKSGLPNDRFSAERPEGSISTLTIQRTEQRDSAMYRCASSRGNNEQFFGPGTRLTVL.

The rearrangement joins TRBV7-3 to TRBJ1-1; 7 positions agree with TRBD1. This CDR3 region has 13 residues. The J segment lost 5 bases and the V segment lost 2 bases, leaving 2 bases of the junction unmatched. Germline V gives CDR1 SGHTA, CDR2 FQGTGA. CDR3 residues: CASSLQGVTEAFF. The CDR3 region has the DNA TGTGCCAGCAGCTTACAGGGGGTTACTGAAGCTTTCTTT.

This CDR3 is CASSVGAGGRYEQYF. The CDR3 DNA is TGTGCCAGCAGCGTAGGGGCAGGGGGGCGGTACGAGCAGTACTTC. This chain joins TRBV9 and TRBJ2-7, with a possible D match to TRBD1 (7 bases). This CDR3 is built from 15 residues. V was trimmed by 0 bases and J by 4 bases, leaving 14 bases between them. Germline CDR1 and CDR2: SGDLS and YYNGEE.

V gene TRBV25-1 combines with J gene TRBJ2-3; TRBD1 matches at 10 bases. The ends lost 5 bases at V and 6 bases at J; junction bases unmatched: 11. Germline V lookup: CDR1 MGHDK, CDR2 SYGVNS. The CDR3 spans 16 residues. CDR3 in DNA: TGTGCCAGCAGTTCCTCCGGGACAGGGGTGTTGGATACGCAGTATTTT. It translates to CASSSSGTGVLDTQYF.

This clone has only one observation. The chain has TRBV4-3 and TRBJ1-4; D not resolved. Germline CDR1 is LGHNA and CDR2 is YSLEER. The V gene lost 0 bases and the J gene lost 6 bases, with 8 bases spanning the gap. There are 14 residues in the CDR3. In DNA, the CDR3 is TGCGCCAGCAGCCAAGATCGAGGAGATGAAAAACTGTTTTTT. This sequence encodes CASSQDRGDEKLFF.

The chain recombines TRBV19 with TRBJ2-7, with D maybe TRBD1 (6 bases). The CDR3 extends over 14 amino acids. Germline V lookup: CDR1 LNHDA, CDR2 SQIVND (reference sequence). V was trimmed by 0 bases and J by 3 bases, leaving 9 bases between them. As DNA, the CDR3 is TGTGCCAGTAGTATAGAGACAGGTTACTACGAGCAGTACTTC. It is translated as CASSIETGYYEQYF. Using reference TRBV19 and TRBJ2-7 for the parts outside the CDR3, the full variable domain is DGGITQSPKYLFRKEGQNVTLSCEQNLNHDAMYWYRQDPGQGLRLIYYSQIVNDFQKGDIAEGYSVSREKKESFPLTVTSAQKNPTAFYLCASSIETGYYEQYFGPGTRLTVT.

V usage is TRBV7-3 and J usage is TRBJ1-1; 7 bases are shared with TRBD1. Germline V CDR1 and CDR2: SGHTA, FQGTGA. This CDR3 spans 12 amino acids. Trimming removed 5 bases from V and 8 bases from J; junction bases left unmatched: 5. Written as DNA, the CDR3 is TGTGCCAGCAGCCCCCAGACAGGGGAAGCTTTCTTT. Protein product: CASSPQTGEAFF.

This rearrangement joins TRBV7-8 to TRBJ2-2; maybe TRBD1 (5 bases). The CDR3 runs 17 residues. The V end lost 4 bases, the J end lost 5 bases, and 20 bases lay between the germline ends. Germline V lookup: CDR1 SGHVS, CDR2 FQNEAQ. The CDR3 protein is CASSSPLPRQGTGELFF. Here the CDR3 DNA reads TGTGCCAGCAGCTCCCCCTTACCTCGCCAGGGAACCGGGGAGCTGTTTTTT.

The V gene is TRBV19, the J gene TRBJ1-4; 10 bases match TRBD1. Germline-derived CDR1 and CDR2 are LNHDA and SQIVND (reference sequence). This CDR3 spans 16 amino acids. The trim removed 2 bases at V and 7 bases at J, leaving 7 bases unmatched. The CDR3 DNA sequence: TGTGCCAGTAGTATAACAACCGGGACAGGGGTTGAAAAACTGTTTTTT. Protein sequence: CASSITTGTGVEKLFF.

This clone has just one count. This CDR3 reads CAISSTSNYGYTF. DNA of the CDR3: TGTGCCATCAGTTCTACCTCTAACTATGGCTACACCTTC. The genes are TRBV10-3 and TRBJ1-2, with unresolved D. CDR1 ENHRY and CDR2 SYGVKD come from the germline V gene. The CDR3 loop spans 13 amino acids. V was shortened by 5 bases and J by 0 bases, with 7 bases between the two germline ends.

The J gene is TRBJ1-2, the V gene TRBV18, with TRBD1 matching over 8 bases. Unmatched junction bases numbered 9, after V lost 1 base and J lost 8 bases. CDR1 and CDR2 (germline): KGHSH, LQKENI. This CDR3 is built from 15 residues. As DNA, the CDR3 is TGTGCCAGCTCACCACTTGACAGGGGAGGTTTCGGCTACACCTTC. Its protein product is CASSPLDRGGFGYTF. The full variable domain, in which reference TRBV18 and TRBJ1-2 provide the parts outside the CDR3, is NAGVMQNPRHLVRRRGQEARLRCSPMKGHSHVYWYRQLPEEGLKFMVYLQKENIIDESGMPKERFSAEFPKEGPSILRIQQVVRGDSAAYFCASSPLDRGGFGYTFGSGTRLTVV.

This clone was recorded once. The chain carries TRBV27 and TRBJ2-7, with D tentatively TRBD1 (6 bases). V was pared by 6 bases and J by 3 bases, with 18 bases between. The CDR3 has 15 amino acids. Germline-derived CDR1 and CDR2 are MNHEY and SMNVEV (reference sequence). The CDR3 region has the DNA TGTGCCAGCAGCCTGAGGCGGACAGAGAACTACGAGCAGTACTTC. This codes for CASSLRRTENYEQYF.

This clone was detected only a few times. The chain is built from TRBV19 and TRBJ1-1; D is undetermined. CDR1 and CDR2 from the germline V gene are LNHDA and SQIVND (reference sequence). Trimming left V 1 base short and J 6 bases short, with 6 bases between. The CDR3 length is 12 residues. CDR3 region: CASSIAQSEAFF. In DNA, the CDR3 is TGTGCCAGTAGTATAGCGCAGTCTGAAGCTTTCTTT.

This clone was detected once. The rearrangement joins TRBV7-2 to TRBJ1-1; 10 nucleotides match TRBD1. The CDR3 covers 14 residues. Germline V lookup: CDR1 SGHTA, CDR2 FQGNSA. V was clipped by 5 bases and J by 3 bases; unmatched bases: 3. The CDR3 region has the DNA TGTGCCAGCAGCCCGGGACAGGGGCACACTGAAGCTTTCTTT. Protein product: CASSPGQGHTEAFF.

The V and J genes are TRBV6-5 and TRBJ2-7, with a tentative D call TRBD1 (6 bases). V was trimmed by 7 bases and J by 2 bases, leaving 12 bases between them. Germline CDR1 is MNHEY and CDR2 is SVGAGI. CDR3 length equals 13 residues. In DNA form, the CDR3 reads TGTGCCAGCAATACAGGGAATCCCTACGAGCAGTACTTC. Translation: CASNTGNPYEQYF.

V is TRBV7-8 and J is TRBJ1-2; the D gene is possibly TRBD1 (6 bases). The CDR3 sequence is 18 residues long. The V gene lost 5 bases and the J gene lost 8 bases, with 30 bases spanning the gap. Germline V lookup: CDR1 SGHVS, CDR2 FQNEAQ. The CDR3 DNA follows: TGTGCCAGCAGCCTTCAACATTTCAGGGTCTCTGAGACAGGAGGCTACACCTTC. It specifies CASSLQHFRVSETGGYTF. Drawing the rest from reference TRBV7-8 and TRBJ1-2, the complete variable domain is GAGVSQSPRYKVAKRGQDVALRCDPISGHVSLFWYQQALGQGPEFLTYFQNEAQLDKSGLPSDRFFAERPEGSVSTLKIQRTQQEDSAVYLCASSLQHFRVSETGGYTFGSGTRLTVV.

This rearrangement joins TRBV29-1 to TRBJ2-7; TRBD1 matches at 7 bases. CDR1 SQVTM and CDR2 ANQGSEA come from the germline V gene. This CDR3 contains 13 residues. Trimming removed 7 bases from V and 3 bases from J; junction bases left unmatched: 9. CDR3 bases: TGCAGCGCCGCCCGGGACAGCTACTACGAGCAGTACTTC. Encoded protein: CSAARDSYYEQYF.

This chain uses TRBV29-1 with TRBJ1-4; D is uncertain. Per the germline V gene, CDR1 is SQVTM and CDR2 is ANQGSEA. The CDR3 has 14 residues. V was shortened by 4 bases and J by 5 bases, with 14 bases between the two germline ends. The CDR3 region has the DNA TGCAGCGTTGGATTGGGAGGGCCGAATGAAAAACTGTTTTTT. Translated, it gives CSVGLGGPNEKLFF.

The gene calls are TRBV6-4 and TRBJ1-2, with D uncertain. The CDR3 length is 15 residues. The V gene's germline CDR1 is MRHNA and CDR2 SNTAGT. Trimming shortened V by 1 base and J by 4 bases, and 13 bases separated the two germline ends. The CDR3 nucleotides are TGTGCCAGCAGTGACTACCATACCTCGGGCTATGGCTACACCTTC. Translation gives CASSDYHTSGYGYTF.

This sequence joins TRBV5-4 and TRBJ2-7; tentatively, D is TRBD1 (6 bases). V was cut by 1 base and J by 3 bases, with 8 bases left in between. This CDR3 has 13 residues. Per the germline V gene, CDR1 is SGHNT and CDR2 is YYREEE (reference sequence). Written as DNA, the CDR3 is TGTGCCAGCAGCTTGCAGGGGAACTACGAGCAGTACTTC. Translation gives CASSLQGNYEQYF.

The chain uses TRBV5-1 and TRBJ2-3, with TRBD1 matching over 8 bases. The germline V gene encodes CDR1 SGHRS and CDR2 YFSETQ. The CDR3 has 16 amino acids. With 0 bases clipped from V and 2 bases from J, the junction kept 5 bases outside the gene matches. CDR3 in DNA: TGCGCCAGCAGCTTGGTCCAGGGGGCTGTCACAGATACGCAGTATTTT. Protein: CASSLVQGAVTDTQYF.

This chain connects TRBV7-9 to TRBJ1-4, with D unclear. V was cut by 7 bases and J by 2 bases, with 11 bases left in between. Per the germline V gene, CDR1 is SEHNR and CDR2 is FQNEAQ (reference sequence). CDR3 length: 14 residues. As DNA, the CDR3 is TGTGCCAGCATTCCCGCCGGGACTAATGAAAAACTGTTTTTT. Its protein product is CASIPAGTNEKLFF.

This CDR3 is CAIRQIYGYTF. The CDR3 DNA reads as TGTGCCATCAGACAGATCTATGGCTACACCTTC. V gene TRBV10-3 combines with J gene TRBJ1-2; D is uncertain. The germline V gene encodes CDR1 ENHRY and CDR2 SYGVKD. The CDR3 is 11 residues long. The ends were cut back, 6 bases at V and 4 bases at J, with 6 bases in the middle.

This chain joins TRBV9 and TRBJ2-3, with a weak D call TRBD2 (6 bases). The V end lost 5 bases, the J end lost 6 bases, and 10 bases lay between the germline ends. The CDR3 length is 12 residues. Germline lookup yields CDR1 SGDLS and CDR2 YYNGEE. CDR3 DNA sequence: TGTGCCAGCAGATCGGAGGGGGATACGCAGTATTTT. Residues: CASRSEGDTQYF.

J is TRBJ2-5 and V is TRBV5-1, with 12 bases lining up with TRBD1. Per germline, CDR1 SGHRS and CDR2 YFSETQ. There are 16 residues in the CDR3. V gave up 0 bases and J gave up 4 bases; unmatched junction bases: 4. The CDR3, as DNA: TGCGCCAGCAGCTTGGGGGACAGGGGGCAGGGAGAGACCCAGTACTTC. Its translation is CASSLGDRGQGETQYF.